This T cell receptor beta chain was recorded in a study of cytomegalovirus exposure and HLA in healthy donors. Study summary: Most genotyped donors, 65% to 90% of about 400, had Caucasian-associated genetic ancestry.

General study points: Productive rates of about 87% or about 30% were seen for most TCR beta V segments in an earlier analysis. When analyzed later, a missense DCLRE1C variant was found to be linked to TCR beta V- and J-gene trimming. A likely sequencing artifact accounted for one observed cluster of highly shared sequence variants.

As to this clone: Antigen: not known. At one end, the junction sequence differs from germline, possibly due to a read error.

The CDR3 runs 13 residues. Germline CDR1 is SEHNR and CDR2 is FQNEAQ (reference sequence). This PCR relied on a set of 60 Vbeta primers and 13 Jbeta primers. Assay used: immunoSEQ multiplex PCR; TCRdb lists only in-frame clones, some missing. Among about 170,000 clones listed, approximately 80% were seen once. The sequencing input was PBMCs. This receptor was obtained from a female donor in good health and CMV-seronegative. This chain connects TRBV7-9 to TRBJ2-7; D is unclear. In DNA, the CDR3 is TGCGCCAGCAGCCAAGAGGCTTCCTACGAGCAGTACTTC. It codes for CASSQEASYEQYF.